Following are 25 T cell receptor beta chains from one sample sequenced in a study of T cell clonality in common variable immunodeficiency. Repertoires were generated with immunoSEQ multiplex PCR, while TCRdb's copy carries only in-frame clones and drops some. The sample presents tens of thousands of clones, none singletons. Sequenced material: peripheral blood mononuclear cells. The receptor set was obtained from a person aged 18 to 75 in good health.

This clone has a count of ten or more. Sequencing ends 3 residues short of the CDR3 end; the germline J gene provides the rest. V usage is TRBV5-1 and J usage is TRBJ2-3; the match to TRBD2 covers 15 bases. The V segment lost 3 bases and the J segment 2 bases; nucleotides outside the gene matches: 10. The CDR3 has 19 amino acids. Germline V gene sequence: CDR1 SGHRS, CDR2 YFSETQ. The CDR3 region is CASSSGLAGGGVTTDTQYF. The sequenced CDR3 bases are TGCGCCAGCAGCTCGGGACTAGCGGGAGGTGGGGTAACCACAGATACG.

This clone was observed at least ten times. With the read ending 3 residues before the CDR3 end, the germline J gene is used to fill in that end. The rearrangement joins TRBV18 to TRBJ2-7; 13 bases agree with TRBD2. The CDR3 length is 15 residues. CDR1 is KGHSH and CDR2 is LQKENI in the germline V gene. Unmatched junction bases numbered 4, after V lost 6 bases and J lost 2 bases. CDR3 sequence: CASSLGLAGAYEQYF. CDR3 DNA (partial): TGTGCCAGCTCCCTAGGACTAGCGGGGGCCTACGAG.

At least ten counts were recorded for this clone. The junction differs from germline at one of its ends, possibly a read error. The read halts 3 residues ahead of the CDR3 end, with the missing end drawn from the germline J gene. This chain links TRBV4-2 with TRBJ2-5, with D possibly matching TRBD2 (6 bases). CDR1 and CDR2 from the germline V gene are LGHNA and YNFKEQ. CDR3 length: 16 residues. The CDR3 is CASSQEYRGGGETQYF. Partial CDR3 DNA: TGCGCCAGCAGCCAAGAATATCGGGGAGGAGGGGAGACC.

Ten or more counts support this clone. Read sequence stops 3 residues before the CDR3 end, and the germline J gene provides the missing end. V gene TRBV7-9 combines with J gene TRBJ2-2, with 10 nucleotides matching TRBD1. Germline loops: CDR1 SEHNR, CDR2 FQNEAQ (reference sequence). The CDR3 is made up of 15 amino acids. V lost 3 bases, J lost 5 bases, and 3 bases stayed unmatched. The CDR3 bases that were read are TGTGCCAGCAGCTTGGACAGGGGGTGGACCGGGGAG. Translating gives CASSLDRGWTGE. The whole CDR3 sequence is CASSLDRGWTGELFF.

This clone has ten or more counts. The missing CDR3 end, 3 residues past where the read stops, is filled in from the germline J gene. This chain joins TRBV4-1 and TRBJ2-3, with TRBD2 matching 7 bases. CDR1 is MGHRA and CDR2 is YSYEKL in the germline V gene. V dropped 4 bases and J dropped 4; count of bases not matched to a gene: 2. This CDR3 has 13 residues. CDR3 sequence: CASSLAGADTQYF. CDR3 bases read: TGCGCCAGCAGCCTTGCGGGAGCAGATACG.

This clone was seen many times. The read comes to an end 3 residues before the CDR3 does, leaving the germline J gene to fill in the end. The rearrangement uses TRBV11-2 and TRBJ1-1; the D is unclear. CDR1 SGHAT and CDR2 FQNNGV come from the germline V gene. The V and J ends lost 1 base and 2 bases respectively, with 8 bases between them. The CDR3 runs 14 residues. CDR3 bases read: TGTGCCAGCAGCTTAGTGGCAGTTAACACTGAA. It codes for CASSLVAVNTE. The whole CDR3 protein reads CASSLVAVNTEAFF.

This clone came up many times. Read sequence stops 3 residues before the CDR3 end, and the germline J gene provides the missing end. This chain joins TRBV19 and TRBJ2-2; D gene ambiguous. The germline CDR1 and CDR2 sequences are LNHDA and SQIVND (reference sequence). V was pared by 5 bases and J by 0 bases, with 7 bases between. The CDR3 extends over 14 amino acids. The chain's CDR3 is CASSARSNTGELFF. The part of the CDR3 DNA that was read is TGTGCCAGTAGTGCCCGGTCGAACACCGGGGAG.

Comments on this clone: The CDR3 end falls 3 residues outside the read, so it is completed with the germline J gene. The V gene is TRBV18, the J gene TRBJ1-3; D uncertain. Germline values: CDR1 KGHSH, CDR2 LQKENI. V lost 3 bases and J lost 0, with 15 bases in between. CDR3 length: 17 residues. CDR3 sequence reads: CASSPNALVSSGNTIYF. The sequenced CDR3 bases are TGTGCCAGCTCACCCAACGCGCTAGTGAGCTCTGGAAACACC.

In this sample, this clone turned up many times. The read falls 3 residues short of the CDR3 end, and the missing part is taken from the germline J gene. The chain links TRBV6-1 to TRBJ2-3, with 9 bases aligning to TRBD2. Germline trimming cut 1 base from V and 1 base from J; bases unmatched to any gene: 9. CDR1 is MNHNS and CDR2 is SASEGT in the germline V gene. The CDR3 runs 18 residues. CDR3 residues: CASSEVAAVAGGTDTQYF. The CDR3 DNA, read in part, is TGTGCCAGCAGTGAAGTAGCGGCCGTAGCGGGAGGCACAGATACG.

This clone showed up many times. At one end the junction does not follow the germline gene, possibly because of a read error. The read stops 3 residues short of the end of the CDR3; the missing end is completed from the germline J gene. The V gene is TRBV4-2, the J gene TRBJ1-1, with 11 bases matching TRBD1. The CDR3 runs to 16 residues. Germline V CDR1 and CDR2: LGHNA, YNFKEQ. The CDR3 protein is CASSQGGTGGLSEAFF. Incomplete CDR3 DNA: TGCGCCAGCAGCCAAGGTGGGACAGGGGGATTATCTGAA.

Many counts were recorded for this clone. The read ends 3 residues before the CDR3 terminus; that terminus is restored from the germline J gene. The chain combines TRBV5-6 with TRBJ2-3; a possible D gene is TRBD2 (7 bases). CDR1 SGHDT and CDR2 YYEEEE come from the germline V gene. This CDR3 has 14 amino acids. With 3 bases removed from V and 6 bases from J, the gap between germline ends came to 14 bases. This CDR3 is CASSSRTRGDTQYF. The sequenced part of the CDR3 DNA is TGTGCCAGCAGCTCCCGGACTAGGGGGGATACG.

At least ten counts were recorded for this clone. The read is 3 residues too short to cover the CDR3 end, so that end is filled in from the germline J gene. The V gene is TRBV6-2 or TRBV6-3, the J gene TRBJ2-7; D possibly corresponds to TRBD1 (6 bases). The CDR3 runs to 12 residues. Trimming removed 5 bases at V and 5 bases at J, with 10 bases between. In germline, CDR1 is MNHEY, CDR2 SVGEGT. CDR3: CASSTTGNEQYF. The CDR3 DNA, read in part, is TGTGCCAGCAGTACCACAGGGAACGAG.

This clone was picked up many times. A junction boundary mismatches the germline segment, possibly from a read error. The read stops 3 residues short of the end of the CDR3; the missing end is completed from the germline J gene. This rearrangement joins TRBV4-2 to TRBJ2-4; 7 positions match TRBD2. The CDR3 is 13 amino acids. The germline V gene has CDR1 LGHNA and CDR2 YNFKEQ. The part of the CDR3 DNA that was read is TGCGCCAGCAGTTGGGACTCGGGGGGCATT. Amino acids: CASSWDSGGI. The whole CDR3 sequence is CASSWDSGGIQYF.

This clone was counted at least ten times. Read data end 3 residues before the CDR3 end; the end is taken from the germline J gene. J is TRBJ2-1 and V is TRBV19; D may be TRBD1 (5 bases). With 1 base removed from V and 6 bases from J, the gap between germline ends came to 7 bases. Germline V CDR1 and CDR2: LNHDA, SQIVND (reference sequence). The CDR3 spans 13 residues. The CDR3 here is CASSIGQTNEQFF. CDR3 bases read: TGTGCCAGTAGTATAGGACAGACCAATGAG.

This clone was found many times. The CDR3 goes on 3 residues after the read ends, and that part is filled in from the germline J gene. The gene calls are TRBV7-8 and TRBJ2-7, with 9 bases identical to TRBD2. CDR3 length: 17 residues. The junction had 11 bases not matched to a gene; V was cut back by 4 bases and J by 1 base. Per germline, CDR1 SGHVS and CDR2 FQNEAQ. CDR3 residues: CASSSLTSGKRSYEQYF. The DNA read from the CDR3 is TGTGCCAGCAGCTCCCTGACTAGCGGAAAAAGGTCCTACGAG.

Of note for this clone: Read data end 3 residues before the CDR3 end; the end is taken from the germline J gene. This chain uses TRBV20-1 with TRBJ1-5; 8 nucleotides agree with TRBD1. This CDR3 region has 18 residues. Trimming took 0 bases from V and 0 from J; bases not matched to a gene: 10. CDR1 DFQATT and CDR2 SNEGSKA come from the germline V gene (reference sequence). CDR3 sequence reads: CSARDRQGADYSNQPQHF. The part of the CDR3 DNA that was read is TGCAGTGCTAGAGACCGGCAGGGGGCGGATTATAGCAATCAGCCC.

This clone was counted ten times or more. The read terminates 3 residues ahead of where the CDR3 ends, so the germline J gene completes it. The chain links TRBV24-1 to TRBJ2-5; TRBD1 matches 8 bases. Germline V gives CDR1 KGHDR, CDR2 SFDVKD. V trimming: 5 bases; J trimming: 4 bases; junction bases outside the gene matches: 5. CDR3 size: 14 residues. The part of the CDR3 DNA that was read is TGTGCCACCAGTGTCGGGACAGGCAGAGAGACC. It encodes CATSVGTGRET. The entire CDR3 reads CATSVGTGRETQYF.

This clone has at least ten counts. Read coverage stops 3 residues before the CDR3 terminus; the germline J gene supplies the remainder. This rearrangement joins TRBV12-3 or TRBV12-4 to TRBJ2-6; D may be TRBD1 (5 bases). The CDR3 runs to 16 residues. V was cut by 2 bases and J by 0 bases, with 8 bases left in between. The covered CDR3 bases are TGTGCCAGCAGTTTAAAGGGGTTCTCTGGGGCCAACGTC. Its translation is CASSLKGFSGANV. The CDR3 in its entirety is CASSLKGFSGANVLTF.

This clone was detected ten times or more. The read is 3 residues too short to cover the CDR3 end, so that end is filled in from the germline J gene. V and J are TRBV19 and TRBJ1-1, with D hard to call. The CDR3 covers 14 residues. Trimming pared 3 bases from V and 4 bases from J, leaving 12 bases between. Per the germline V gene, CDR1 is LNHDA and CDR2 is SQIVND (reference sequence). The sequenced part of the CDR3 DNA is TGTGCCAGTAGTATTTCGGGGAGCGGCACTGAA. This translates into CASSISGSGTE. The entire CDR3 protein is CASSISGSGTEAFF.

At least ten counts were recorded for this clone. The CDR3 end is not reached by the read, which stops 3 residues before it; the germline J gene fills it in. V and J are TRBV5-1 and TRBJ1-1; 9 bases align to TRBD1. Per the germline V gene, CDR1 is SGHRS and CDR2 is YFSETQ. This CDR3 is built from 15 residues. After removal of 0 bases from V and 6 bases from J, the junction contained 6 bases not matched to a gene. The covered CDR3 bases are TGCGCCAGCAGCTTGGGGGGACAGGGTTACGCTGAA. Translation: CASSLGGQGYAE. The entire CDR3 sequence reads CASSLGGQGYAEAFF.

This clone came up many times. The CDR3 end lies 3 residues beyond the end of the read and is filled in from the germline J gene. The gene calls are TRBV10-3 and TRBJ2-2, with unresolved D. Per the germline V gene, CDR1 is ENHRY and CDR2 is SYGVKD. This CDR3 has 15 amino acids. The CDR3 reads CAISEPTETTEKLFF. CDR3 DNA (partial): TGTGCCATCAGTGAGCCTACCGAGACAACAGAAAAG.

This clone has ten or more counts. The read terminates 3 residues before the CDR3 end, so the remaining end is supplied by the germline J gene. The chain uses TRBV10-3 and TRBJ1-2; D remains unclear. V was clipped by 6 bases and J by 0 bases, with 17 bases between them. Germline-derived CDR1 and CDR2 are ENHRY and SYGVKD. The CDR3 has 16 amino acids. CDR3 region: CAIRLSDSLANYGYTF. The CDR3 bases that were read are TGTGCCATCAGACTCTCTGACTCTTTAGCTAACTATGGC.

There are many counts of this clone. The read stops 3 residues short of the end of the CDR3; the missing end is completed from the germline J gene. The chain employs TRBV7-3 and TRBJ2-3; D unresolved. The length of the CDR3 is 14 residues. Germline CDR1 is SGHTA and CDR2 is FQGTGA. Trimming cost V 1 base and J 6 bases, with 11 bases left between them. The CDR3 reads CASSLKAVSDTQYF. CDR3 DNA (partial): TGTGCCAGCAGCTTAAAGGCAGTTTCGGATACG.

This clone was recorded many times. The observed sequence ends 3 residues before the CDR3 terminus, with the missing tail filled in from the germline J gene. The genes are TRBV12-5 and TRBJ2-7, with TRBD2 matching over 8 bases. Germline V gene sequence: CDR1 LGHNT, CDR2 FRNRAP. The CDR3 has 16 amino acids. Losses at the gene ends were 2 bases for V and 5 bases for J; bases not matched to a gene: 11. The CDR3 bases that were read are TGTGCTAGTGGTTTGCGGGCGGGGGGACTACGGAACGAG. It specifies CASGLRAGGLRNE. The whole CDR3 is CASGLRAGGLRNEQYF.

This clone has more than one count but fewer than ten. Read data end 3 residues before the CDR3 end; the end is taken from the germline J gene. The V call is TRBV7-2, the J call TRBJ2-1, with D tentatively TRBD2 (6 bases). With 1 base removed from V and 9 bases from J, the gap between germline ends came to 10 bases. This CDR3 region has 13 residues. Germline CDR1 reads SGHTA; CDR2 reads FQGNSA. The sequenced CDR3 bases are TGTGCCAGCAGCTTAGGTGGGACTCCTGAG. This codes for CASSLGGTPE. The whole CDR3 sequence is CASSLGGTPEQFF. Using reference TRBV7-2 and TRBJ2-1 for the parts outside the CDR3, the full variable domain is GAGVSQSPSNKVTEKGKDVELRCDPISGHTALYWYRQSLGQGLEFLIYFQGNSAPDKSGLPSDRFSAERTGGSVSTLTIQRTQQEDSAVYLCASSLGGTPEQFFGPGTRLTVL.